These 8 T cell receptor beta chains were all obtained from the same sample, sequenced in a study of blood T cell repertoires in COVID-19. Clones were sequenced by immunoSEQ multiplex PCR, and TCRdb holds only the in-frame ones, with some missing. The data contain 330,000 or so clones, 92% of them seen just once; the ten biggest clones take up around 18%. Input material: PBMCs or T cells enriched from blood (not recorded which). These receptors were obtained from a woman in her thirties who had recovered from COVID-19.

This clone is a singleton in its sample. The rearrangement links TRBV4-2 to TRBJ2-5; 8 bases fit TRBD2. The CDR3 consists of 19 residues. J lost 1 base, V lost 0 bases, and 13 bases had no gene match. CDR1 LGHNA and CDR2 YNFKEQ come from the germline V gene. CDR3 sequence (DNA): TGTGCCAGCAGCCAAGACCCGGTTAATAGCGGGGTACTCCAAGAGACCCAGTACTTC. Translation: CASSQDPVNSGVLQETQYF.

This chain uses TRBV4-3 with TRBJ2-1, with 10 bases fitting TRBD2. The CDR3 totals 14 residues. Looked up from germline, CDR1 is LGHNA and CDR2 is YSLEER. Trimming took 5 bases from V and 10 from J; bases not matched to a gene: 8. The CDR3 is CASSVKRGGNEQFF. Written as DNA, the CDR3 is TGCGCCAGCAGCGTTAAGCGGGGGGGAAACGAGCAGTTCTTC.

This chain links TRBV28 with TRBJ1-5, with TRBD1 matching 9 bases. The germline V gene has CDR1 MDHEN and CDR2 SYDVKM. J lost 2 bases, V lost 8 bases, and 4 bases had no gene match. There are 14 residues in the CDR3. The CDR3 DNA is TGTGCCAGCTCAACAGGGGGCGGCAATCAGCCCCAGCATTTT. Translation gives CASSTGGGNQPQHF.

J is TRBJ1-1 and V is TRBV30; possible D gene TRBD1, 5 bases. Germline CDR1 GTSNPN, CDR2 SVGIG (reference sequence). The CDR3 is 13 amino acids. V was cut by 5 bases and J by 4 bases, with 14 bases left in between. For the CDR3, the DNA is TGTGCCTGGGTGAGACAGACCTCCACTGAAGCTTTCTTT. Its protein is CAWVRQTSTEAFF.

This chain links TRBV9 with TRBJ2-5; TRBD2 matches at 11 bases. Losses at the gene ends were 3 bases for V and 2 bases for J; bases not matched to a gene: 12. The CDR3 covers 18 residues. The germline V gene has CDR1 SGDLS and CDR2 YYNGEE. The CDR3 here is CASSAHPPGLAVQETQYF. Written as DNA, the CDR3 is TGTGCCAGCAGCGCCCACCCTCCGGGACTAGCGGTACAAGAGACCCAGTACTTC. Using reference TRBV9 and TRBJ2-5 for the parts outside the CDR3, the full variable domain is DSGVTQTPKHLITATGQRVTLRCSPRSGDLSVYWYQQSLDQGLQFLIQYYNGEERAKGNILERFSAQQFPDLHSELNLSSLELGDSALYFCASSAHPPGLAVQETQYFGPGTRLLVL.

V and J are TRBV29-1 and TRBJ1-1; D is possibly TRBD1 (6 bases). With 6 bases removed from V and 4 bases from J, the gap between germline ends came to 12 bases. The CDR3 sequence is 12 residues long. Germline V lookup: CDR1 SQVTM, CDR2 ANQGSEA. CDR3 region: CSVDRQATEAFF. The CDR3 DNA sequence: TGCAGCGTGGATAGACAGGCCACTGAAGCTTTCTTT.

Regarding this clone: One end of the junction does not line up with germline, which may come from a read error. The sample carries other DNA sequences with the same CDR3. The rearrangement links TRBV27 to TRBJ2-3; TRBD1 matches 8 bases. Germline loops: CDR1 MNHEY, CDR2 SMNVEV (reference sequence). The length of the CDR3 is 15 residues. In DNA form, the CDR3 reads TGTGCCAGCAGTTTTACAGGGGGAGTCACAGATACGCAATATTTT. Its translation: CASSFTGGVTDTQYF.

The genes are TRBV5-4 and TRBJ2-3, with 13 bases that match TRBD2. The V gene end was trimmed by 3 bases and the J gene end by 1 base; junction bases not matched to a gene: 8. Germline CDR1 and CDR2: SGHNT and YYREEE (reference sequence). The CDR3 contains 18 residues. The CDR3 DNA sequence: TGTGCCAGCAGCTCCGGGACTAGCGGGGCGGGGGGCACAGATACGCAGTATTTT. Amino acid sequence: CASSSGTSGAGGTDTQYF.